A single sample is the source of the 31 T cell receptor beta chains below, sequenced in a study of cytomegalovirus exposure and HLA in healthy donors. Primers included in the PCR were 60 Vbeta and 13 Jbeta primers. Assay used: immunoSEQ multiplex PCR; TCRdb lists only in-frame clones, some missing. This sample has about 94,000 clones, with about three fifths found just once. Sequencing was performed on PBMCs. These receptors originate from a man aged 25-45 years in good health and CMV-seronegative.

The CDR3 reads CASSSQGAANEKLFF. In DNA form, the CDR3 reads TGTGCCAGTAGTTCACAGGGGGCGGCTAATGAAAAACTGTTTTTT. The chain uses TRBV19 and TRBJ1-4; TRBD1 agrees at 9 bases. The length of the CDR3 is 15 residues. Trimming removed 5 bases from V and 3 bases from J; junction bases left unmatched: 4. Per the germline V gene, CDR1 is LNHDA and CDR2 is SQIVND (reference sequence).

In the case of this clone: Sequence at one end of the junction differs from germline and may be a read error. The rearrangement joins TRBV7-9 to TRBJ2-7, with D perhaps matching TRBD1 (6 bases). The CDR3 runs 16 residues. Per germline, CDR1 SEHNR and CDR2 FQNEAQ (reference sequence). CDR3 in amino acids: CSSSSPRRGNSYEQYF. The CDR3 DNA follows: TGTTCCAGCAGCTCCCCTCGCAGGGGCAACTCCTACGAGCAGTACTTC.

The chain employs TRBV6-5 and TRBJ1-2; 9 nucleotides align to TRBD1. The CDR3 spans 14 residues. Germline V gene lookup returns CDR1 MNHEY and CDR2 SVGAGI. V gave up 0 bases and J gave up 4 bases; unmatched junction bases: 0. CDR3 residues: CASSYSTGGYGYTF. The CDR3 DNA sequence: TGTGCCAGCAGTTACTCGACAGGGGGCTATGGCTACACCTTC.

The genes are TRBV5-3 and TRBJ1-4, with 12 positions matching TRBD1. TRBV5-3 is noted as an ORF with a role that remains uncertain. This CDR3 is built from 17 residues. V lost 4 bases to trimming and J lost 4 bases; unmatched junction nucleotides: 8. Here the CDR3 DNA reads TGTGCCAGAAGCGGAACCGGGACAGGGGGCGATAATGAAAAACTGTTTTTT. Translated: CARSGTGTGGDNEKLFF.

This clone was observed a single time. The chain joins TRBV5-1 to TRBJ2-3, with 15 bases aligning to TRBD2. CDR3 size: 18 residues. Trimming removed 4 bases from V and 1 base from J; junction bases left unmatched: 7. In germline, CDR1 is SGHRS, CDR2 YFSETQ. CDR3 region: CASSGGLAGGPGTDTQYF. The CDR3 DNA follows: TGCGCCAGCAGCGGTGGACTAGCGGGAGGGCCGGGCACAGATACGCAGTATTTT.

V is TRBV4-2 and J is TRBJ2-3; a weak D match, TRBD2 (6 bases). Germline V gene lookup returns CDR1 LGHNA and CDR2 YNFKEQ. V shed 0 bases and J shed 1 base, with 8 bases lying between them. This CDR3 is built from 15 residues. This CDR3 is CASSQESGGTDTQYF. DNA of the CDR3: TGTGCCAGCAGCCAAGAATCGGGGGGCACAGATACGCAGTATTTT.

This clone was observed a single time. CDR3 nucleotides: TGCGCCAGCAGCTTGGTTGGGACAGGGGAATCACCCCTCCACTTT. As protein: CASSLVGTGESPLHF. The chain employs TRBV5-1 and TRBJ1-6; 10 bases align to TRBD1. Germline lookup yields CDR1 SGHRS and CDR2 YFSETQ. The CDR3 loop spans 15 amino acids. Trimming removed 0 bases from V and 10 bases from J; junction bases left unmatched: 4.

The CDR3 here is CATHLDSEAFF. Written as DNA, the CDR3 is TGTGCCACCCACTTAGACAGTGAAGCTTTCTTT. This rearrangement joins TRBV27 to TRBJ1-1; TRBD1 is a possible D gene (5 bases). CDR3 size: 11 residues. From germline, CDR1 is MNHEY and CDR2 SMNVEV (reference sequence). V was cut by 10 bases and J by 7 bases, with 13 bases left in between.

The V call is TRBV7-2, the J call TRBJ2-3; 8 nucleotides align to TRBD2. The CDR3 consists of 15 residues. The germline CDR1 and CDR2 sequences are SGHTA and FQGNSA. V lost 3 bases and J lost 1; bases outside the gene matches: 3. CDR3 nucleotides: TGTGCCAGCAGCTTCAGCGGGGGTCGCACAGATACGCAGTATTTT. Encoded protein: CASSFSGGRTDTQYF.

The chain combines TRBV6-5 with TRBJ2-3; D is perhaps TRBD1 (6 bases). In germline, CDR1 is MNHEY, CDR2 SVGAGI. With 6 bases removed from V and 4 bases from J, the gap between germline ends came to 17 bases. This CDR3 has 15 residues. CDR3 nucleotides: TGTGCCAGCAGAGCACAGGGTCATCAGCCAGATACGCAGTATTTT. It codes for CASRAQGHQPDTQYF.

The chain carries TRBV19 and TRBJ2-2, with 7 bases fitting TRBD2. The CDR3 sequence is 14 residues long. V lost 1 base to trimming and J lost 9 bases; unmatched junction nucleotides: 5. Germline CDR1 and CDR2: LNHDA and SQIVND (reference sequence). The DNA of the CDR3 is TGTGCCAGTAGTATAGGACGGGGGGTATGGGAGCTGTTTTTT. Its protein is CASSIGRGVWELFF.

The rearrangement uses TRBV18 and TRBJ2-3; 7 nucleotides align to TRBD2. The J segment lost 2 bases and the V segment lost 8 bases, leaving 7 bases of the junction unmatched. This CDR3 has 14 amino acids. Germline V gene data show CDR1 as KGHSH and CDR2 as LQKENI. The CDR3 reads CASPLAGDTDTQYF. CDR3 sequence (DNA): TGTGCCAGCCCTTTAGCGGGTGACACAGATACGCAGTATTTT.

This sequence joins TRBV5-6 and TRBJ2-7, with 7 bases fitting TRBD1. The ends lost 2 bases at V and 6 bases at J; junction bases unmatched: 8. Germline V gene data show CDR1 as SGHDT and CDR2 as YYEEEE. This CDR3 is 14 amino acids long. The CDR3 DNA reads TGTGCCAGCAGCTTTTCTTCGGCAGGGGGCGAGCAGTACTTC. As protein: CASSFSSAGGEQYF.

This clone was detected a few times. J is TRBJ1-5 and V is TRBV28, with D perhaps matching TRBD1 (5 bases). Germline V gives CDR1 MDHEN, CDR2 SYDVKM. V lost 6 bases and J lost 3, with 12 bases in between. The CDR3 contains 14 residues. The CDR3 loop is CASRPRVTNQPQHF. CDR3 nucleotides: TGTGCCAGCAGGCCCAGGGTGACCAATCAGCCCCAGCATTTT.

The genes are TRBV5-1 and TRBJ2-1; possibly TRBD2 for D (5 bases). Germline CDR1 is SGHRS and CDR2 is YFSETQ. The CDR3 extends over 16 amino acids. Deletions cut 1 base from V and 5 bases from J, with 16 bases between. For the CDR3, the DNA is TGCGCCAGCAGCTTGAGGCCGACCGAGGGCCACAATGAGCAGTTCTTC. Its translation is CASSLRPTEGHNEQFF.

The CDR3 bases are TGTGCCAGCAGCCCCCTCCGGGGTGGAGATACGCAGTATTTT. This translates into CASSPLRGGDTQYF. The chain combines TRBV7-2 with TRBJ2-3; D is perhaps TRBD2 (5 bases). The CDR3 totals 14 residues. The V and J ends lost 5 bases and 5 bases respectively, with 14 bases between them. Per the germline V gene, CDR1 is SGHTA and CDR2 is FQGNSA. Full variable domain (missing parts from reference TRBV7-2 and TRBJ2-3): GAGVSQSPSNKVTEKGKDVELRCDPISGHTALYWYRQSLGQGLEFLIYFQGNSAPDKSGLPSDRFSAERTGGSVSTLTIQRTQQEDSAVYLCASSPLRGGDTQYFGPGTRLTVL.

The chain couples TRBV5-1 to TRBJ1-6, with 10 bases that match TRBD1. The germline V gene has CDR1 SGHRS and CDR2 YFSETQ. The trim removed 4 bases at V and 8 bases at J, leaving 6 bases unmatched. The CDR3 runs 15 residues. CDR3 loop: CASSISGTGDSPLHF. Written as DNA, the CDR3 is TGCGCCAGCAGCATATCCGGGACAGGGGATTCACCCCTCCACTTT.

The chain combines TRBV7-9 with TRBJ1-2, with unresolved D. Between the trimmed V and J ends, which lost 1 base and 4 bases, there was a span of 7 bases. CDR3 length: 13 amino acids. Germline CDR1 SEHNR, CDR2 FQNEAQ (reference sequence). For the CDR3, the DNA is TGTGCCAGCAGCTTAGGCAGTCCCTATGGCTACACCTTC. Translating it yields CASSLGSPYGYTF.

This clone has more than one count but fewer than ten. The chain employs TRBV28 and TRBJ2-5; the match to TRBD2 covers 7 bases. J was trimmed by 5 bases and V by 7 bases; bases with no gene match: 10. Germline V gene lookup returns CDR1 MDHEN and CDR2 SYDVKM. The CDR3 length is 14 residues. CDR3 loop: CASTPWEGRETQYF. In nucleotides, the CDR3 is TGTGCCAGCACCCCTTGGGAGGGCCGGGAGACCCAGTACTTC.

The CDR3 loop is CASSLGLSEQFF. The CDR3 DNA follows: TGTGCCAGCAGCTTAGGACTGAGTGAGCAGTTCTTC. The gene calls are TRBV11-2 and TRBJ2-1; D is undetermined. Germline loops: CDR1 SGHAT, CDR2 FQNNGV. The CDR3 is 12 amino acids. Between the trimmed V and J ends, which lost 1 base and 9 bases, there was a span of 7 bases.

CDR3 region: CASSEVGFHYEQYF. DNA for the CDR3: TGTGCCAGCAGTGAAGTGGGTTTCCACTACGAGCAGTACTTC. The chain recombines TRBV6-1 with TRBJ2-5; no reliable D call. Gene TRBJ2-7 matches the end of the DNA better, so the J call may be wrong. CDR1 and CDR2 from the germline V gene are MNHNS and SASEGT. The length of the CDR3 is 14 residues.

V gene TRBV7-2 combines with J gene TRBJ1-3, with a weak D call TRBD1 (6 bases). There are 16 residues in the CDR3. The germline V and J ends were trimmed by 0 bases and 4 bases, with 13 bases remaining between them. Germline V gene lookup returns CDR1 SGHTA and CDR2 FQGNSA. For the CDR3, the DNA is TGTACCAGCAGCTTAGCATATCAGGGGAGAGGAAACACCATATATTTT. It codes for CTSSLAYQGRGNTIYF.

This clone occurred once. This chain uses TRBV9 with TRBJ1-1; weak D call: TRBD1 (6 bases). V was shortened by 2 bases and J by 0 bases, with 8 bases between the two germline ends. The CDR3 is 14 amino acids. Germline V gives CDR1 SGDLS, CDR2 YYNGEE. In nucleotides, the CDR3 is TGTGCCAGCAGCGTCAGGGACATGAACACTGAAGCTTTCTTT. This encodes CASSVRDMNTEAFF.

The chain carries TRBV6-5 and TRBJ2-7, with D perhaps matching TRBD1 (6 bases). This CDR3 region has 13 residues. V lost 7 bases to trimming and J lost 2 bases, with 12 bases between them. Germline lookup yields CDR1 MNHEY and CDR2 SVGAGI. The CDR3 DNA follows: TGTGCCAGCACGGAGCAGGGGACCTACGAGCAGTACTTC. This translates into CASTEQGTYEQYF.

This sequence joins TRBV6-1 and TRBJ2-3; D is possibly TRBD2 (6 bases). The V end was cut by 5 bases, the J end by 0 bases, with 12 bases between. The CDR3 length is 15 residues. Looked up from germline, CDR1 is MNHNS and CDR2 is SASEGT. This CDR3 reads CASSRGTRSTDTQYF. The CDR3 nucleotides are TGTGCCAGCAGTCGGGGGACCCGAAGCACAGATACGCAGTATTTT.

The genes are TRBV4-1 and TRBJ2-2; TRBD2 matches at 9 bases. CDR1 is MGHRA and CDR2 is YSYEKL in the germline V gene. V shed 2 bases, J shed 1 base, and the junction held 8 bases outside the gene matches. The CDR3 extends over 18 amino acids. The CDR3 region has the DNA TGCGCCAGCAGCCAACCTAGCGGGACTTACATGAACACCGGGGAGCTGTTTTTT. Translated, it gives CASSQPSGTYMNTGELFF.

V is TRBV2 and J is TRBJ2-2; D gene uncertain. CDR1 and CDR2 from the germline V gene are SNHLY and FYNNEI. Trimming took off 3 bases at V and 3 bases at J, with 8 bases between the two ends. The CDR3 extends over 14 amino acids. The CDR3 is CASSDSEYTGELFF. The CDR3 DNA reads as TGTGCCAGCAGTGACTCGGAGTACACCGGGGAGCTGTTTTTT.

The chain combines TRBV14 with TRBJ2-2; D is undetermined. V dropped 4 bases and J dropped 6 bases, with 9 bases sitting between them. CDR1 SGHDN and CDR2 FVKESK come from the germline V gene. This CDR3 is 13 amino acids long. The DNA for the CDR3 is TGTGCCAGCAGCCTAACGGGTGCCGGGGAGCTGTTTTTT. Translation gives CASSLTGAGELFF.

The count of this clone is one. V and J are TRBV19 and TRBJ1-5; 7 bases agree with TRBD1. V trimming: 2 bases; J trimming: 4 bases; junction bases outside the gene matches: 17. The CDR3 is 19 residues long. Germline V gene lookup returns CDR1 LNHDA and CDR2 SQIVND (reference sequence). CDR3 residues: CASSIFRTGSLGGNQPQHF. CDR3 nucleotide sequence: TGTGCCAGTAGTATATTTAGGACAGGCTCATTGGGGGGAAATCAGCCCCAGCATTTT.

V and J are TRBV5-1 and TRBJ2-1; D not certain. Trimming removed 2 bases at V and 6 bases at J, with 6 bases between. Germline CDR1 reads SGHRS; CDR2 reads YFSETQ. CDR3 size: 12 residues. The CDR3 here is CASSLSGNEQFF. The CDR3, as DNA: TGCGCCAGCAGCTTATCGGGCAATGAGCAGTTCTTC.

The chain recombines TRBV5-5 with TRBJ1-5; D gene uncertain. V dropped 0 bases and J dropped 3 bases, with 7 bases sitting between them. The V gene's germline CDR1 is SGHKS and CDR2 YYEKEE (reference sequence). The length of the CDR3 is 14 residues. CDR3 in amino acids: CASSLDSLNQPQHF. DNA for the CDR3: TGTGCCAGCAGCTTGGACAGTCTCAATCAGCCCCAGCATTTT.